This is a list of T cell receptor beta chains from one sample in a study of cytomegalovirus exposure and HLA in healthy donors. Sequencing used immunoSEQ multiplex PCR; TCRdb keeps in-frame clones, though not all of them. Here the sample spans 150,000 to 200,000 clones, approximately 79% being singletons. Sequenced material: PBMCs. The receptors shown here come from a man aged 50 to 59 in good health and CMV-seropositive. CDR3s leave out the opening cysteine and the closing phenylalanine or tryptophan.

j_call v_call cdr3_aa
TRBJ2-1 TRBV29-1 SVDRDRGHGEQF
TRBJ2-1 TRBV6-1 ASSEVRVPYGEQF
TRBJ1-6 TRBV5-4 ASSSNSGSPLH
TRBJ1-4 TRBV25-1 ASSGSGRGNEKLF
TRBJ1-3 TRBV6-1 ASSGQEGLSGNTIY
TRBJ2-1 TRBV6-5 ASSYPGGGGEQF
TRBJ2-1 TRBV5-1 ASSPRTSGNNEQF
TRBJ1-1 TRBV29-1 SAEGAGTEAF
TRBJ1-2 TRBV27 ASSLQGTNYGYT
TRBJ1-1 TRBV6-5 ASSYSSNTEAF
TRBJ2-1 TRBV5-4 ASSPPGTTYNEQF
TRBJ2-2 TRBV2 ASREPNTGELF
TRBJ2-1 TRBV2 ASSVRGNEQF
TRBJ2-1 TRBV14 ASSPWGTGEFSYNEQF
TRBJ2-2 TRBV4-1 ASSQGDTSNTGELF
TRBJ2-3 TRBV7-9 ASSSLTDTQY
TRBJ2-2 TRBV6-5 ASTRDRGIAGELF
TRBJ1-5 TRBV19 ASSIAGPNQPQH
TRBJ2-5 TRBV27 ASRSARGETQY
TRBJ2-2 TRBV7-9 ASSGRDKVTGELF
TRBJ2-2 TRBV6-5 ASRPDRGGTGELF
TRBJ1-1 TRBV29-1 SVAGGRVNTEAF
TRBJ2-7 TRBV27 ASSLAAGALYEQY
TRBJ2-2 TRBV5-1 ASSATGVNTGELF
TRBJ2-7 TRBV28 ASSYTSGTYEQY
TRBJ2-2 TRBV5-4 ASSLQPGTGNTGELF
TRBJ2-5 TRBV28 ASSLSFMVEWTQY